This T cell receptor (beta chain) came from a study of chemoradiotherapy in HPV16-positive cancers. Over chemoradiotherapy, repertoires were sampled more than once. A word on this clone: Antigen unknown.

From germline, CDR1 is SGHNT and CDR2 YYREEE (reference sequence). Trimming took 5 bases from V and 1 from J, leaving 11 bases between them. The CDR3 length is 14 residues. Study outcomes and limitations: Better recurrence-free survival went with HPV-responsive T-cell expansion in HPV16-positive patients.

TCRdb keeps only in-frame clones here, not all; method: immunoSEQ multiplex PCR. The data hold 6,000 to 7,500 clones, with 85% to 90% observed a single time. The gene calls are TRBV5-4 and TRBJ2-3, with D unresolved. This sequence originates from a human donor with HPV-associated anogenital cancer. The material was obtained from a patient who underwent chemoradiotherapy. The DNA for the CDR3 is TGTGCCAGCAGGCTTGGTGGCGGCACAGATACGCAGTATTTT. As protein: CASRLGGGTDTQYF.